These 26 T cell receptor beta chains originate from one sample sequenced in a study of cytomegalovirus exposure and HLA in healthy donors. The PCR contained 60 Vbeta and 13 Jbeta primers. Produced via immunoSEQ multiplex PCR; TCRdb's table is partial and in-frame only. The data contain 95,000 to 150,000 clones, 66% of them singletons. Sequencing was performed on PBMCs. The origin of the receptors is a man aged 18 to 30 in good health and CMV-seronegative.

This chain connects TRBV11-2 to TRBJ2-7; D unclear. Germline lookup yields CDR1 SGHAT and CDR2 FQNNGV. V was pared by 1 base and J by 2 bases, with 18 bases between. The CDR3 length is 17 residues. The CDR3 bases are TGTGCCAGCAGCTTAGCGTCCAGCCGACGACTCACCTACGAGCAGTACTTC. Translation gives CASSLASSRRLTYEQYF.

This chain uses TRBV29-1 with TRBJ1-1; D uncertain. The V gene's germline CDR1 is SQVTM and CDR2 ANQGSEA. V gave up 2 bases and J gave up 0 bases, with 7 bases separating them. The CDR3 covers 13 residues. The CDR3 DNA is TGCAGCGTTGAAAAGGGAGTGAACACTGAAGCTTTCTTT. Its protein product is CSVEKGVNTEAFF.

The chain recombines TRBV19 with TRBJ2-5; the D gene is possibly TRBD2 (6 bases). CDR1 is LNHDA, CDR2 SQIVND, per germline (reference sequence). The CDR3 loop spans 13 amino acids. V lost 6 bases and J lost 0, with 8 bases in between. CDR3 loop: CASSLADQETQYF. CDR3 bases: TGTGCCAGTAGCTTAGCGGACCAAGAGACCCAGTACTTC.

This clone was observed a handful of times. The chain is built from TRBV18 and TRBJ2-1; D uncertain. V shed 2 bases and J shed 8 bases, with 10 bases lying between them. CDR1 and CDR2 (germline): KGHSH, LQKENI. The CDR3 spans 13 residues. The CDR3 protein is CASSPIRVDEQFF. DNA of the CDR3: TGTGCCAGCTCACCAATACGAGTTGATGAGCAGTTCTTC.

The sample holds a few counts of this clone. The rearrangement joins TRBV11-2 to TRBJ2-7; tentatively, D is TRBD2 (6 bases). Germline CDR1 reads SGHAT; CDR2 reads FQNNGV. The CDR3 is made up of 16 amino acids. V lost 1 base to trimming and J lost 4 bases, with 17 bases between them. Here the CDR3 reads CASSLGDGGKAYEQYF. CDR3 bases: TGTGCCAGCAGCTTAGGGGACGGGGGTAAGGCGTACGAGCAGTACTTC.

The chain carries TRBV5-4 and TRBJ2-1; 8 positions match TRBD1. Germline V gives CDR1 SGHNT, CDR2 YYREEE (reference sequence). This CDR3 region has 16 residues. The V segment lost 2 bases and the J segment 0 bases; nucleotides outside the gene matches: 4. The CDR3 is CASSFQTGGSYNEQFF. CDR3 nucleotides: TGTGCCAGCAGCTTTCAAACAGGGGGCTCCTACAATGAGCAGTTCTTC.

This clone was detected a few times. V gene TRBV6-5 combines with J gene TRBJ2-2; D ambiguous. The CDR3 runs to 15 residues. Germline CDR1 reads MNHEY; CDR2 reads SVGAGI. Trimming left V 5 bases short and J 3 bases short, with 13 bases between. This CDR3 reads CASSPRSQHTGELFF. Written as DNA, the CDR3 is TGTGCCAGCAGTCCACGTTCACAGCACACCGGGGAGCTGTTTTTT.

J is TRBJ1-2 and V is TRBV5-1, with unresolved D. The CDR3 runs 15 residues. The V and J ends lost 6 bases and 1 base respectively, with 16 bases between them. CDR1 and CDR2 (germline): SGHRS, YFSETQ. CDR3 in amino acids: CASNPGGSHNYGYTF. The CDR3 DNA follows: TGCGCCAGCAACCCGGGAGGTTCTCATAACTATGGCTACACCTTC.

The gene calls are TRBV30 and TRBJ2-4, with 8 bases identical to TRBD2. Trimming at V came to 0 bases and at J to 5 bases, leaving 6 bases not matched to a gene. Germline values: CDR1 GTSNPN, CDR2 SVGIG (reference sequence). The CDR3 is 15 residues long. The CDR3 is CAWSVRGGRQNIQYF. The CDR3 region has the DNA TGTGCCTGGAGTGTACGGGGGGGGCGTCAAAACATTCAGTACTTC.

CDR3 bases: TGTGCTAGTGGCACCAGCAGGGCCCAAGGCTACAATGAGCAGTTCTTC. It yields the protein CASGTSRAQGYNEQFF. The V gene is TRBV12-5, the J gene TRBJ2-1; possible D gene TRBD1, 5 bases. V was cut by 6 bases and J by 3 bases, with 18 bases left in between. Germline CDR1 LGHNT, CDR2 FRNRAP. The CDR3 runs to 16 residues.

V usage is TRBV7-2 and J usage is TRBJ2-4; 11 bases are shared with TRBD2. Per germline, CDR1 SGHTA and CDR2 FQGNSA. V lost 5 bases, J lost 2 bases, and 11 bases stayed unmatched. This CDR3 region has 18 residues. The CDR3 is CASSRGGPTSGTKNIQYF. For the CDR3, the DNA is TGTGCCAGCAGCCGAGGGGGGCCGACTAGCGGGACCAAAAACATTCAGTACTTC.

The V and J genes are TRBV6-1 and TRBJ1-3; D is ambiguous. The CDR3 length is 14 residues. The germline V gene encodes CDR1 MNHNS and CDR2 SASEGT. V dropped 4 bases and J dropped 0 bases, with 7 bases sitting between them. The CDR3 nucleotides read TGTGCCAGCAGTGCCTATTACTCTGGAAACACCATATATTTT. As protein: CASSAYYSGNTIYF.

There are a few counts of this clone. At one boundary the junction diverges from the germline segment, which might be a read error. The chain carries TRBV15 and TRBJ1-2; D call uncertain. This CDR3 has 16 amino acids. Germline V gene data show CDR1 as LNHNV and CDR2 as YYDKDF (reference sequence). CDR3 residues: CATSRDVGADLYGYPF. In nucleotides, the CDR3 is TGTGCCACCAGCAGAGATGTGGGAGCGGACCTTTATGGCTACCCCTTC.

In nucleotides, the CDR3 is TGTGCCAGCAGTTCCCTTGTCTACGAGCAGTACTTC. This translates into CASSSLVYEQYF. J is TRBJ2-7 and V is TRBV25-1; no firm D call. The CDR3 runs 12 residues. CDR1 MGHDK and CDR2 SYGVNS come from the germline V gene. The germline V and J ends were trimmed by 5 bases and 3 bases, with 8 bases remaining between them.

The chain joins TRBV5-4 to TRBJ2-2; D ambiguous. CDR1 SGHNT and CDR2 YYREEE come from the germline V gene (reference sequence). The CDR3 runs to 16 residues. Trimming removed 0 bases at V and 6 bases at J, with 15 bases between. The CDR3, as DNA: TGTGCCAGCAGCTTGGCCGTTGGCCCCGGGTCCGGGGAGCTGTTTTTT. This translates into CASSLAVGPGSGELFF.

The chain combines TRBV6-4 with TRBJ2-3; 8 nucleotides align to TRBD2. The CDR3 runs 13 residues. Per the germline V gene, CDR1 is MRHNA and CDR2 is SNTAGT. Trimming cost V 6 bases and J 3 bases; bases outside gene matches: 2. The CDR3: CASSIAGTDTQYF. The CDR3 nucleotides read TGTGCCAGCAGCATAGCGGGAACAGATACGCAGTATTTT.

V is TRBV28 and J is TRBJ2-3, with TRBD2 matching 9 bases. Looked up from germline, CDR1 is MDHEN and CDR2 is SYDVKM. This CDR3 is 19 amino acids long. The junction had 16 bases not matched to a gene; V was cut back by 5 bases and J by 1 base. CDR3 residues: CASSPPLAGPLGGTDTQYF. DNA for the CDR3: TGTGCCAGCAGTCCCCCCCTAGCGGGACCCCTGGGGGGCACAGATACGCAGTATTTT.

In this sample, this clone turned up once. The chain combines TRBV6-1 with TRBJ1-1; perhaps TRBD1 as D (5 bases). Germline loops: CDR1 MNHNS, CDR2 SASEGT. The CDR3 is made up of 16 amino acids. Trimming cost V 1 base and J 1 base, with 13 bases left between them. CDR3 nucleotides: TGTGCCAGCAGTGAAGTGTGGACACGGACGAACACTGAAGCTTTCTTT. Amino acids: CASSEVWTRTNTEAFF.

The chain is built from TRBV7-2 and TRBJ2-3, with D unclear. Germline V gives CDR1 SGHTA, CDR2 FQGNSA. Trimming removed 11 bases from V and 5 bases from J, with 20 bases in between. CDR3 length: 14 amino acids. The CDR3: CASLPSASQDTQYF. In nucleotides, the CDR3 is TGTGCCTCCCTACCTAGTGCGTCACAAGATACGCAGTATTTT.

The chain recombines TRBV6-5 with TRBJ2-7; D gene ambiguous. CDR3 length equals 14 residues. CDR1 MNHEY and CDR2 SVGAGI come from the germline V gene. V was pared by 6 bases and J by 1 base, with 13 bases between. This chain's CDR3 is CASSLQWSSYEQYF. The CDR3, as DNA: TGTGCCAGCAGCCTTCAGTGGTCTTCCTACGAGCAGTACTTC.

This clone has a handful of counts. This chain joins TRBV7-8 and TRBJ2-7; maybe TRBD1 (6 bases). The CDR3 extends over 14 amino acids. Germline assignment: CDR1 SGHVS and CDR2 FQNEAQ. Deletions cut 1 base from V and 3 bases from J, with 10 bases between. In DNA, the CDR3 is TGTGCCAGCAGCTTAGGCTTAGGGGGCTACGAGCAGTACTTC. It codes for CASSLGLGGYEQYF.

The chain carries TRBV9 and TRBJ2-3; 7 bases are a match to TRBD2. This CDR3 region has 17 residues. Germline V gives CDR1 SGDLS, CDR2 YYNGEE. The V and J ends lost 3 bases and 3 bases, in that order; junction bases with no gene match: 13. DNA of the CDR3: TGTGCCAGCAGCGCGCACTTACTAGCGAGTCTAACAGATACGCAGTATTTT. Its translation is CASSAHLLASLTDTQYF.

The genes are TRBV6-6 and TRBJ2-3; D is uncertain. With 3 bases removed from V and 4 bases from J, the gap between germline ends came to 8 bases. CDR3 size: 13 residues. CDR1 is MNHNY, CDR2 SVGAGI, per germline (reference sequence). CDR3 protein: CASSYRVPDTQYF. CDR3 sequence (DNA): TGTGCCAGCAGTTATCGGGTTCCAGATACGCAGTATTTT.

The chain employs TRBV7-9 and TRBJ1-1; TRBD1 matches at 7 bases. The V gene's germline CDR1 is SEHNR and CDR2 FQNEAQ (reference sequence). J lost 2 bases, V lost 5 bases, and 5 bases had no gene match. CDR3 length: 14 amino acids. Written as DNA, the CDR3 is TGTGCCAGCAGCCCTAGGACAGGTAACACTGAAGCTTTCTTT. Translated, it gives CASSPRTGNTEAFF.

V and J are TRBV4-2 and TRBJ2-3; 10 bases agree with TRBD2. CDR3 length: 17 amino acids. Germline V gene sequence: CDR1 LGHNA, CDR2 YNFKEQ. The trim removed 0 bases at V and 2 bases at J, leaving 5 bases unmatched. The DNA for the CDR3 is TGTGCCAGCAGCCAAGATAGGCTAGCGGGGGACACAGATACGCAGTATTTT. Translated, it gives CASSQDRLAGDTDTQYF.

This chain links TRBV28 with TRBJ2-1; TRBD2 might be the D (6 bases). The V gene lost 5 bases and the J gene lost 3 bases, with 14 bases spanning the gap. The CDR3 loop spans 15 amino acids. Per germline, CDR1 MDHEN and CDR2 SYDVKM. CDR3 DNA sequence: TGTGCCAGCAGTGATACGGGACTCGGCTACAATGAGCAGTTCTTC. Amino acids: CASSDTGLGYNEQFF. Combining the CDR3 with reference TRBV28 and TRBJ2-1 gives the whole variable domain DVKVTQSSRYLVKRTGEKVFLECVQDMDHENMFWYRQDPGLGLRLIYFSYDVKMKEKGDIPEGYSVSREKKERFSLILESASTNQTSMYLCASSDTGLGYNEQFFGPGTRLTVL.